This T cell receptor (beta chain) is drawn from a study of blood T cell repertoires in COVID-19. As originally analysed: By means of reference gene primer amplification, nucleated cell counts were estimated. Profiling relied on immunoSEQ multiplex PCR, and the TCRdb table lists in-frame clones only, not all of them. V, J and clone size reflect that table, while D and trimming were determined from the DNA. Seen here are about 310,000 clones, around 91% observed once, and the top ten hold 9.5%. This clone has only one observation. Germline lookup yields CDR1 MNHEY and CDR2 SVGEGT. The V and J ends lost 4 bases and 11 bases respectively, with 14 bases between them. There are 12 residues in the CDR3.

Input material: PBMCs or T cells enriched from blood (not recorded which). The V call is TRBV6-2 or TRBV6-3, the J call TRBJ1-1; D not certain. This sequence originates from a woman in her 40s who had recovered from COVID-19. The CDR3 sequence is CASSSEEGGAFF. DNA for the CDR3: TGTGCCAGCAGTTCCGAGGAAGGTGGGGCTTTCTTT.